The source of this TCR beta chain is a study of early T cells in non-severe SARS-CoV-2 infection. On the study more broadly: Chains from this unsorted whole-blood bulk RNA could not be paired.

A note on this clonotype: The antigen is undetermined. The junction departs from the called germline gene at one end, perhaps through a read error.

Molecules of cDNA were individually given unique molecular identifiers that were attached to them. Each CDR3 protein is one row after TCRdb ran MiXCR on the 5' RACE reads. Among 35,000 to 45,000 distinct CDR3 sequences listed, approximately 5.9% were seen once. Study-level points and caveats: Matches to VDJdb favored anti-spike CD8 responses and missed private and CD4 specificities.

The CDR3 runs to 12 residues. The specimen comprised whole blood, sampled at baseline. The V and J genes are TRBV12-3 or TRBV12-4 and TRBJ1-2, with 7 bases fitting TRBD1. The source is an adult who was a healthcare worker with PCR-confirmed SARS-CoV-2 infection or an uninfected control (not recorded which). This CDR3 is CTSTSRGHRYTF. CDR3 nucleotides: TGTACCAGCACCTCGAGGGGGCATCGCTACACCTTC.